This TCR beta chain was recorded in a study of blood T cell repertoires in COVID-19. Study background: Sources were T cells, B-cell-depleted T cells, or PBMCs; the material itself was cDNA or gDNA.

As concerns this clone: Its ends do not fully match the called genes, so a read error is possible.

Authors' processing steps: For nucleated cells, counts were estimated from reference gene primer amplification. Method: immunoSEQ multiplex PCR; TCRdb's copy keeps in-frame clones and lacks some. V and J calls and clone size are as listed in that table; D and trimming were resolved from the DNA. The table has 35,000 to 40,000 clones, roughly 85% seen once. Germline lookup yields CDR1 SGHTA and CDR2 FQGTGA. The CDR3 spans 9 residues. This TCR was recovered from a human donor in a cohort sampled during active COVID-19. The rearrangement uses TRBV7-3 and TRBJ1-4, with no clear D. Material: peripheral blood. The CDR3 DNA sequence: TGTGCCAGCAGCCCGCGGCGGGTGTTT. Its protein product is CASSPRRVF.